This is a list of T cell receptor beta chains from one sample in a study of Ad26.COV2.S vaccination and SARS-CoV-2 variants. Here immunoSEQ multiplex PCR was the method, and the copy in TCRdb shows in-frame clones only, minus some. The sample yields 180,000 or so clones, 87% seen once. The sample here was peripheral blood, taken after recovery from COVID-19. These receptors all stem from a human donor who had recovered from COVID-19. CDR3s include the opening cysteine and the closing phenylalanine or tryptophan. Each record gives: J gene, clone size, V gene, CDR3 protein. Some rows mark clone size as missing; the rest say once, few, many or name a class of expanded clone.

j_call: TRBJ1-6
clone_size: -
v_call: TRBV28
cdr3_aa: CASSPPGTQRSPLHF

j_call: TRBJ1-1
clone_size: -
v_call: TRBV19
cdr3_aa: CASSPIWTRLNTEAFF

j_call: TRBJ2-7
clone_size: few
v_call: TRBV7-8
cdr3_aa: CASSLSASSYEQYF

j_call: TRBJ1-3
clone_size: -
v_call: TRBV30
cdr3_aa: CAWGGLSGNTIYF

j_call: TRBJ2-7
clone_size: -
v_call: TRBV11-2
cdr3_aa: CASSSSQSELYYEQYF

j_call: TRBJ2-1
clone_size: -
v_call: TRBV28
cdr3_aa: CASIAPPDRLLNEQFF

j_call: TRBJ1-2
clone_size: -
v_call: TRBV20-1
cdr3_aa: CSAGTVPGYTF

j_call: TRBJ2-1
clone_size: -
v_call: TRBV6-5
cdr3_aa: CASSPTDEPYNEQFF

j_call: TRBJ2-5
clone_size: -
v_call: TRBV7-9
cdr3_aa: CASSFGDETQYF

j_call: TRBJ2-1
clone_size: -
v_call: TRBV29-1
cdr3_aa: CSAQLDPGLAGDRFF

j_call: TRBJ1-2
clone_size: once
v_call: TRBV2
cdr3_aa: CASSNRQVLVGYGYTF

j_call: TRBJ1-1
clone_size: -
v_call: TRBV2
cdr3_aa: CASSYMLKNTEAFF

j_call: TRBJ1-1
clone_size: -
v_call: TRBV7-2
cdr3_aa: CASSPVLLNTEAFF

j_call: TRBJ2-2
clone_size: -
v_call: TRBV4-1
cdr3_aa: CASSPYWDVEANTGELFF

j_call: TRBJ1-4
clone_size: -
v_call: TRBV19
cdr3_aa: CASTPIRGLTNEKLFF

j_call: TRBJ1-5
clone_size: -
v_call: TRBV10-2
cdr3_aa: CASRQGMNQPQHF

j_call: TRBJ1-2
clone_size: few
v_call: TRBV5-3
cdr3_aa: CARWTEIHYGYTF

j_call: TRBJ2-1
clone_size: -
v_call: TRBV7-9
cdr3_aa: CASSLYDEQFF

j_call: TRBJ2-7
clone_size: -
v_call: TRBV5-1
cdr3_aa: CASSTSYEQYF

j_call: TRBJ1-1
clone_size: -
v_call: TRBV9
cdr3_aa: CASSVGVDRMNTEAFF

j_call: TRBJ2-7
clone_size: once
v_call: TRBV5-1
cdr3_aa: CASSLGQGGEQYF

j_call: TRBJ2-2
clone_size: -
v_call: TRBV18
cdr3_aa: CASGTGNTGELFF

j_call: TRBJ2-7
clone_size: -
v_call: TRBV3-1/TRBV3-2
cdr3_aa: CASSQDDRQGQYF

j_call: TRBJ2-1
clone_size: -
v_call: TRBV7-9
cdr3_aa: CASSLSLAEGDEQFF

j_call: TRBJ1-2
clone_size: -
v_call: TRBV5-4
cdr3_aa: CASSSPGTGNYGYTF

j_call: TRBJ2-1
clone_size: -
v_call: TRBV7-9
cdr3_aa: CASSSSGSLYNEQFF

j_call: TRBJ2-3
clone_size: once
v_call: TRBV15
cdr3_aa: CATSRASGRDTQYF

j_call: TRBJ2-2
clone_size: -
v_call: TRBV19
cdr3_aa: CASRSSGVAGSFLGELFF

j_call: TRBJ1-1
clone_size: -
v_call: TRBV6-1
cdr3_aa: CASSETGGGEAFF

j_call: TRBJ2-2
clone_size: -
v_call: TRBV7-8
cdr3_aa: CASSPTGGELFF

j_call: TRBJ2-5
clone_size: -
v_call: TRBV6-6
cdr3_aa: CASSYSTGGTQYF

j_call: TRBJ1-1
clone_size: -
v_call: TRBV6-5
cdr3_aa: CASSYSQGPLGTEAFF

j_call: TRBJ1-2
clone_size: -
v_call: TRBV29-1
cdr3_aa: CSVEKGINYGYTF

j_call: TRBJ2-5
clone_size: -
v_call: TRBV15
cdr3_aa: CATSRDPGAPETQYF

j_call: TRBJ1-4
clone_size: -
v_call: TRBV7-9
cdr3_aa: CASSFAGVDHEKLFF

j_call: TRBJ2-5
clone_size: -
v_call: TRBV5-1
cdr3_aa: CASSVRLAETQYF

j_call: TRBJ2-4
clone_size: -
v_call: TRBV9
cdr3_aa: CASSRGRQTKNIQYF

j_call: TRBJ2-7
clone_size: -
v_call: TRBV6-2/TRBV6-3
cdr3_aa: CASSYGRGALAYEQYF

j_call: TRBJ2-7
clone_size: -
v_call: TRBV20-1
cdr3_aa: CSAEHYEQYF

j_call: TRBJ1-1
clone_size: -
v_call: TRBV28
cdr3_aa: CASSQVQNTEAFF

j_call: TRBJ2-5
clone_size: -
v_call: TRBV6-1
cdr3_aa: CASSEAGTGGDMETQYF

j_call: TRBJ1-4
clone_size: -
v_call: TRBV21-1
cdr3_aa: CARLEKLFF

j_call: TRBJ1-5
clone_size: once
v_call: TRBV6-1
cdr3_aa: CASSEAGRAPQHF

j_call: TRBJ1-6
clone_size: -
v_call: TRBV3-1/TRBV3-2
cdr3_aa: CASSLTNMGSPLHF

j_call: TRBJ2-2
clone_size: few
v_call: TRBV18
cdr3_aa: CASSRDGSERGTGELFF